The clone carrying this T cell receptor beta chain appeared a single time. This sample is part of a study of CD8 T cells in Susac syndrome. An amount of RNA that ranged from about 0.45 to 1 ug was reverse transcribed with random hexamers. The amplification used immunoSEQ multiplex PCR on TCR beta CDR3; it spanned 54 Vbeta and 13 Jbeta. Using its own MiXCR run on the immunoSEQ multiplex PCR reads, TCRdb lists one record per CDR3 protein. The data contain roughly 80,000 distinct CDR3 sequences, roughly 91% of them seen just once; the ten biggest clones take up just over 0.5%. V shed 4 bases, J shed 2 bases, and the junction held 7 bases outside the gene matches. This CDR3 is 15 amino acids long. The germline V gene encodes CDR1 ENHRY and CDR2 SYGVKD.

The specimen was CD8+ T cells from PBMCs. The chain carries TRBV10-3 and TRBJ1-2; 7 nucleotides align to TRBD1. This sequence was found in a human donor with multiple sclerosis. CDR3 sequence reads: CAISGPGTENYGYTF. The CDR3 DNA reads TGTGCCATCAGTGGCCCCGGGACAGAAAACTATGGCTACACCTTC.